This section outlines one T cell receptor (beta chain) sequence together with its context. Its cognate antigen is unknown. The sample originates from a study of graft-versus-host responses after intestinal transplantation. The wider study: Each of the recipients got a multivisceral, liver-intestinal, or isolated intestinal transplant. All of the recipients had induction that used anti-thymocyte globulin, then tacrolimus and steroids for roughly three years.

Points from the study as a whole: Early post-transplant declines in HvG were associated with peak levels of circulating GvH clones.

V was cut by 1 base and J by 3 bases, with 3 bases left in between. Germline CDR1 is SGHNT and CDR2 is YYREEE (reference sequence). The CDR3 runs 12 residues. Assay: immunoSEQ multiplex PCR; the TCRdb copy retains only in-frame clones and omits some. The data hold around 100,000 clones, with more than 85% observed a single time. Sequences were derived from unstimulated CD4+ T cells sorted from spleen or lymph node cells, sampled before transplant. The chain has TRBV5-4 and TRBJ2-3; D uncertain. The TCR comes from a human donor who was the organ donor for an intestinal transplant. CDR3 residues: CASSLTTDTQYF. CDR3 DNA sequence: TGTGCCAGCAGCTTGACGACAGATACGCAGTATTTT.